Listed here is a single T cell receptor beta chain. This CDR3 comprises 14 residues. Trimming cost V 2 bases and J 5 bases, with 10 bases left between them. Germline CDR1 and CDR2: KGHSH and LQKENI. The sample is drawn from a study of shared clonotypes between healthy human individuals. Produced via immunoSEQ multiplex PCR; TCRdb's table is partial and in-frame only. The sample has some 2.3 million clones; roughly 93% are singletons. The rearrangement uses TRBV18 and TRBJ1-5; D not certain. The sample comprised naive CD4+ T cells from PBMCs. The subset was: CD45RA+ positively selected. The source is a man between 18 and 29 years old in good health. Some clones in this sample may be carry-over from other donors' samples. CDR3: CASSPGQKDQPQHF. The CDR3 DNA sequence: TGTGCCAGCTCACCAGGGCAAAAGGATCAGCCCCAGCATTTT. The full variable domain, with the rest looked up from reference TRBV18 and TRBJ1-5, is NAGVMQNPRHLVRRRGQEARLRCSPMKGHSHVYWYRQLPEEGLKFMVYLQKENIIDESGMPKERFSAEFPKEGPSILRIQQVVRGDSAAYFCASSPGQKDQPQHFGDGTRLSIL.